The 18 T cell receptor beta chains below were found in one sample sequenced in a study of shared clonotypes between healthy human individuals (dated by TCRdb to 2018 to 2020). The library was prepared using the immunoSEQ multiplex PCR assay. In TCRdb, the immuneACCESS table is reduced to in-frame sequences with V and J assigned. These tables do not hold every clone; where another copy was compared, an unresolved V gene accounts for under half, and the others remain unexplained. Present in this sample are some 2,000,000 clones, approximately 95% of which were seen just once. The top ten clones comprise 0.13% of the sample. The sample was naive CD4+ T cells sorted from blood. What the cell subset or site label conveys for this sample: CD45RA+ positively selected. The receptors were gathered from a man younger than 35 in good health.

The chain has TRBV25-1 and TRBJ1-1, with D unresolved. CDR1 and CDR2 from the germline V gene are MGHDK and SYGVNS. Trimming shortened V by 6 bases and J by 8 bases, and 13 bases separated the two germline ends. There are 12 residues in the CDR3. CDR3 protein: CASRGNLQEAFF. The CDR3, as DNA: TGTGCCAGCAGGGGGAATCTGCAGGAAGCTTTCTTT.

The V call is TRBV5-8, the J call TRBJ2-6; D remains ambiguous. Per germline, CDR1 SGHTS and CDR2 YDEGEE. Trimming removed 2 bases from V and 0 bases from J, with 9 bases in between. This CDR3 region has 16 residues. The DNA for the CDR3 is TGTGCCAGCAGCTTCCCTTATAGCTCTGGGGCCAACGTCCTGACTTTC. Amino acid sequence: CASSFPYSSGANVLTF.

The chain has TRBV5-4 and TRBJ2-2; D is uncertain. Per the germline V gene, CDR1 is SGHNT and CDR2 is YYREEE (reference sequence). The CDR3 covers 15 residues. V lost 0 bases and J lost 1, with 7 bases in between. Here the CDR3 DNA reads TGTGCCAGCAGCTTGGCCGAGATGAACACCGGGGAGCTGTTTTTT. The encoded protein is CASSLAEMNTGELFF.

This chain links TRBV11-2 with TRBJ1-6; a weak D match, TRBD1 (5 bases). CDR1 and CDR2 (germline): SGHAT, FQNNGV. Trimming took off 1 base at V and 3 bases at J, with 7 bases between the two ends. The CDR3 runs 15 residues. In DNA form, the CDR3 reads TGTGCCAGCAGCTTAGGACAGAGCTATAATTCACCCCTCCACTTT. This gives the protein CASSLGQSYNSPLHF.

The chain links TRBV6-5 to TRBJ1-1; D not resolved. CDR1 is MNHEY and CDR2 is SVGAGI in the germline V gene. The CDR3 is made up of 15 amino acids. V dropped 5 bases and J dropped 6 bases, with 19 bases sitting between them. CDR3 in DNA: TGTGCCAGCAGTGCCGCTTATGACCTGTGGGCTGAAGCTTTCTTT. Translation gives CASSAAYDLWAEAFF.

Details on this clone: This sample includes further DNA sequences coding for the same CDR3. The J gene is TRBJ2-7, the V gene TRBV5-1, with 11 bases fitting TRBD1. Germline V gene sequence: CDR1 SGHRS, CDR2 YFSETQ. V dropped 4 bases and J dropped 4; count of bases not matched to a gene: 4. This CDR3 spans 14 amino acids. CDR3: CASSPGQGAYEQYF. As DNA, the CDR3 is TGCGCCAGCAGCCCAGGACAGGGGGCGTACGAGCAGTACTTC.

The chain joins TRBV30 to TRBJ1-1, with D perhaps TRBD1 (5 bases). CDR1 and CDR2 (germline): GTSNPN, SVGIG (reference sequence). Trimming took 4 bases from V and 1 from J, leaving 10 bases between them. The CDR3 consists of 13 residues. The CDR3 loop is CAWKYGGNTEAFF. The CDR3 nucleotides are TGTGCCTGGAAATATGGGGGGAACACTGAAGCTTTCTTT.

This clone has a handful of counts. This sample includes further DNA sequences coding for the same CDR3. The chain joins TRBV9 to TRBJ2-3; no reliable D call. Germline CDR1 is SGDLS and CDR2 is YYNGEE. This CDR3 has 12 residues. The V and J ends lost 1 base and 3 bases respectively, with 3 bases between them. The CDR3 protein is CASSVLTDTQYF. The CDR3 DNA is TGTGCCAGCAGCGTACTAACAGATACGCAGTATTTT.

This rearrangement joins TRBV7-2 to TRBJ2-5, with 10 bases fitting TRBD2. V dropped 5 bases and J dropped 7; count of bases not matched to a gene: 19. The CDR3 has 18 amino acids. CDR1 is SGHTA and CDR2 is FQGNSA in the germline V gene. The CDR3 nucleotides read TGTGCCAGCAGCCCCCTCTGGGGTGGACTAGCGGCCCCGGGGACCCAGTACTTC. This sequence encodes CASSPLWGGLAAPGTQYF.

The chain couples TRBV7-2 to TRBJ2-3; D uncertain. From germline, CDR1 is SGHTA and CDR2 FQGNSA. The CDR3 covers 14 residues. V lost 3 bases, J lost 2 bases, and 9 bases lay in between. CDR3 in amino acids: CASSFPGLTDTQYF. The DNA of the CDR3 is TGTGCCAGCAGCTTCCCGGGCCTCACAGATACGCAGTATTTT.

The gene calls are TRBV5-4 and TRBJ2-7, with 10 bases that match TRBD1. The CDR3 is 14 amino acids. Germline V gene data show CDR1 as SGHNT and CDR2 as YYREEE (reference sequence). With 3 bases clipped from V and 4 bases from J, the junction kept 4 bases outside the gene matches. The CDR3 here is CASSSGQGYYEQYF. DNA of the CDR3: TGTGCCAGCAGCTCGGGACAGGGGTATTACGAGCAGTACTTC.

The rearrangement uses TRBV10-2 and TRBJ2-2, with a tentative D call TRBD2 (5 bases). The CDR3 extends over 15 amino acids. V was pared by 4 bases and J by 4 bases, with 13 bases between. Germline V CDR1 and CDR2: WSHSY, SAAADI. The CDR3 region has the DNA TGCGCCAGCAGTGTATCGGGGTTGGGCACCGGGGAGCTGTTTTTT. Its translation: CASSVSGLGTGELFF.

The chain uses TRBV7-8 and TRBJ1-2; 7 nucleotides line up with TRBD1. V lost 5 bases and J lost 0; bases outside the gene matches: 3. The germline V gene encodes CDR1 SGHVS and CDR2 FQNEAQ. This CDR3 comprises 14 residues. The CDR3 is CASSRDSPNYGYTF. In DNA, the CDR3 is TGTGCCAGCAGCCGGGACAGCCCTAACTATGGCTACACCTTC.

This chain links TRBV5-1 with TRBJ2-5; 9 bases fit TRBD2. The CDR3 has 17 amino acids. Germline V CDR1 and CDR2: SGHRS, YFSETQ. Losses at the gene ends were 2 bases for V and 4 bases for J; bases not matched to a gene: 12. The CDR3 loop reads CASSLSGGGAPPETQYF. CDR3 bases: TGCGCCAGCAGCTTATCCGGCGGGGGGGCCCCGCCAGAGACCCAGTACTTC.

CDR3 coding DNA: TGTGCCAGTATGGGGGCGCGGAGCACAGATACGCAGTATTTT. Its protein is CASMGARSTDTQYF. This chain links TRBV19 with TRBJ2-3, with D maybe TRBD1 (6 bases). The CDR3 is 14 residues long. V lost 7 bases and J 0 bases, leaving 11 bases between the germline ends. CDR1 is LNHDA and CDR2 is SQIVND in the germline V gene (reference sequence).

This chain links TRBV19 with TRBJ2-4; 12 nucleotides match TRBD2. CDR1 is LNHDA, CDR2 SQIVND, per germline (reference sequence). Losses at the gene ends were 8 bases for V and 8 bases for J; bases not matched to a gene: 7. The CDR3 consists of 14 residues. The CDR3 bases are TGTGCCAGTGCTAGCGGGAGGGCCTCTGACATTCAGTACTTC. Protein sequence: CASASGRASDIQYF.

The J gene is TRBJ2-1, the V gene TRBV29-1; possible D gene TRBD2, 7 bases. This CDR3 is built from 15 residues. CDR1 and CDR2 (germline): SQVTM, ANQGSEA. The CDR3 bases are TGCAGTGCCCGACGGGGGGCCAATTCCTACAATGAGCAGTTCTTC. As protein: CSARRGANSYNEQFF.

The chain combines TRBV2 with TRBJ2-7, with D maybe TRBD1 (5 bases). This CDR3 spans 14 amino acids. V shed 7 bases and J shed 0 bases, with 13 bases lying between them. Looked up from germline, CDR1 is SNHLY and CDR2 is FYNNEI. CDR3 nucleotides: TGTGCCAGCACACCAGGGTCGCTCTCCTACGAGCAGTACTTC. Encoded protein: CASTPGSLSYEQYF. Based on the CDR3 plus reference TRBV2 and TRBJ2-7, the full variable domain is EPEVTQTPSHQVTQMGQEVILRCVPISNHLYFYWYRQILGQKVEFLVSFYNNEISEKSEIFDDQFSVERPDGSNFTLKIRSTKLEDSAMYFCASTPGSLSYEQYFGPGTRLTVT.